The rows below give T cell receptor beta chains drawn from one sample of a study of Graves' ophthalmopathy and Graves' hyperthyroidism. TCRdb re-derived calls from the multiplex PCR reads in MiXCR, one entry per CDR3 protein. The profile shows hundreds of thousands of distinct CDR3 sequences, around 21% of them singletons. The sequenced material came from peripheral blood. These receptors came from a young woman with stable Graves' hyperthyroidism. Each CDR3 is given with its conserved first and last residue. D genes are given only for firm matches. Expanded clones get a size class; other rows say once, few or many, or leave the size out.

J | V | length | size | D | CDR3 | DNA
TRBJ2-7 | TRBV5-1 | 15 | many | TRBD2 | CASSLGTSRTYEQYF | TGCGCCAGCAGCTTGGGGACTAGCAGGACCTACGAGCAGTACTTC
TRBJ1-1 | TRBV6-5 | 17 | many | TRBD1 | CASSYGYRGRGDTEAFF | TGTGCCAGCAGTTACGGGTACAGGGGGAGAGGGGACACTGAAGCTTTCTTT
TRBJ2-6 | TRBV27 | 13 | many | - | CATLRSGANVLTF | TGTGCCACGCTGCGATCTGGGGCCAACGTCCTGACTTTC
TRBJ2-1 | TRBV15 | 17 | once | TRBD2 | CATSRVRPSGRSGEQFF | TGTGCCACCAGCAGAGTGAGGCCTAGCGGGAGATCTGGAGAGCAGTTCTTC
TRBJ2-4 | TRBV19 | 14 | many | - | CASSIDRSVNIQYF | TGTGCCAGTAGTATAGATCGCAGCGTAAACATTCAGTACTTC
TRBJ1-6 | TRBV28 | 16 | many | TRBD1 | CASSLGTGGLNSPLHF | TGTGCCAGCAGTTTAGGAACAGGGGGCCTTAATTCACCCCTCCACTTT
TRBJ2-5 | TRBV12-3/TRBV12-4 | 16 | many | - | CASRGEPGPAGETQYF | TGTGCCAGCAGGGGAGAACCCGGGCCTGCGGGAGAGACCCAGTACTTC
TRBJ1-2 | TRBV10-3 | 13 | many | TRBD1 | CAISGVRGYGYTF | TGTGCCATCAGTGGAGTCAGGGGGTATGGCTACACCTTC
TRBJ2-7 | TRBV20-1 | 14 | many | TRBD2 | CSVETSGPSYEQYF | TGCAGTGTGGAAACTAGCGGGCCCTCCTACGAGCAGTACTTC
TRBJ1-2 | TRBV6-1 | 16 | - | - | CASRKDSAYANYGYTF | TGTGCCAGCAGGAAGGACAGCGCCTATGCAAACTATGGCTACACCTTC
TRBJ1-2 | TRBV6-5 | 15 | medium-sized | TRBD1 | CASSYRGQGTYGYTF | TGTGCCAGCAGTTACCGGGGACAGGGGACCTATGGCTACACCTTC
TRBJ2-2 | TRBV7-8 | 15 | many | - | CASSLVWGTAGELFF | TGTGCCAGCAGCTTAGTATGGGGGACGGCCGGGGAGCTGTTTTTT
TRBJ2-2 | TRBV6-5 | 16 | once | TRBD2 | CASSYGAGGGTGELFF | TGTGCCAGCAGTTACGGAGCGGGAGGCGGAACCGGGGAGCTGTTTTTT
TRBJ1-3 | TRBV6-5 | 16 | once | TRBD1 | CASSYSTTGARNTIYF | TGTGCCAGCAGTTACTCGACGACAGGGGCTCGAAACACCATATATTTT
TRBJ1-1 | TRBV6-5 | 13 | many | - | CASSYSSDFGAFF | TGTGCCAGCAGTTACTCGTCGGATTTCGGAGCTTTCTTT
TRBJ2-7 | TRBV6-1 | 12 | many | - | CASSTTRDEQYF | TGTGCCAGCAGTACGACCCGGGACGAGCAGTACTTC
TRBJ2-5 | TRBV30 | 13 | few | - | CAWSVRTEETQYF | TGTGCCTGGAGTGTACGGACAGAAGAGACCCAGTACTTC
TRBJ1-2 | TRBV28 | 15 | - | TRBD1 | CASSPPGGRAYGYTF | TGTGCCAGCAGTCCTCCAGGGGGTAGGGCCTATGGCTACACCTTC
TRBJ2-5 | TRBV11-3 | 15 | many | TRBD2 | CASSFSGAVTETQYF | TGTGCCAGCAGCTTTAGCGGGGCCGTGACGGAGACCCAGTACTTC
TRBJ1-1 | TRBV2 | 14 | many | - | CASRGLAVNTEAFF | TGTGCCAGCAGGGGATTGGCGGTGAACACTGAAGCTTTCTTT
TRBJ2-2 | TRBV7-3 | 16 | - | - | CASSLIDGPYTGELFF | TGTGCCAGCAGCTTAATTGATGGGCCCTACACCGGGGAGCTGTTTTTT
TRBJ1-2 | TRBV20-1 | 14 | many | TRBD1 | CSARSRDRGYGYTF | TGCAGTGCTAGGAGCCGGGACAGGGGCTATGGCTACACCTTC
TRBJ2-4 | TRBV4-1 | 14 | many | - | CASSQPPAKNIQYF | TGCGCCAGCAGCCAACCACCAGCCAAAAACATTCAGTACTTC
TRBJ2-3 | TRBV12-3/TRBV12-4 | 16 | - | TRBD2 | CASSPEGLAGIDTQYF | TGTGCCAGCAGTCCTGAGGGACTAGCGGGAATAGATACGCAGTATTTT
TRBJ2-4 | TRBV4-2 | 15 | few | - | CASSQDRSRVRFLYF | TGTGCCAGCAGCCAAGATAGGAGCAGGGTACGCTTTTTGTACTTC
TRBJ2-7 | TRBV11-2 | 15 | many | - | CASSITIRSSYEQYF | TGTGCCAGCAGTATAACGATCCGGAGCTCCTACGAGCAGTACTTC
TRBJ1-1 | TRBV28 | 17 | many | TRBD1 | CASSSFGDRFLNTEAFF | TGTGCCAGCAGTTCTTTCGGGGACAGGTTTTTGAACACTGAAGCTTTCTTT
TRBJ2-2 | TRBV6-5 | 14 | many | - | CASRRPGDTGELFF | TGTGCCAGCAGACGACCCGGGGACACCGGGGAGCTGTTTTTT
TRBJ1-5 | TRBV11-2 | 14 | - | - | CASSLEVTGTPQHF | TGTGCCAGCAGCTTAGAAGTCACCGGTACGCCCCAGCATTTT
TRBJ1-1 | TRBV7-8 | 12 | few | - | CASSHPLRGAFF | TGTGCCAGCAGCCATCCTTTGAGGGGAGCTTTCTTT
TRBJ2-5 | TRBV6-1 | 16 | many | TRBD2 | CASSEVAGGPVETQYF | TGTGCCAGCAGTGAAGTAGCGGGGGGGCCCGTTGAGACCCAGTACTTC